This T cell receptor beta chain was captured in a study of response to subunit inactivated influenza vaccine. The ends were cut back, 7 bases at V and 6 bases at J, with 25 bases in the middle. Germline CDR1 and CDR2: MNHEY and SVGEGT. The CDR3 contains 17 residues. TCRdb reprocessed the RT-PCR reads with MiXCR, giving one entry per CDR3 protein. Here the sample spans more than 450,000 distinct CDR3 sequences, around 8% being singletons. The chain links TRBV6-2 or TRBV6-3 to TRBJ2-1; D is undetermined. The TCR originated in a man between 50 and 75 years old who received an inactivated influenza vaccine. The starting material was PBMCs from blood, obtained less than 25 months after vaccination. CDR3 nucleotide sequence: TGTGCCAGCATACAAAGGAGCCGCAGGATCAATGGCAATGAGCAGTTCTTC. It translates to CASIQRSRRINGNEQFF.